This TCR beta chain was sequenced in a study of post-analysis software for immune sequencing data. Comments on this clonotype: Its matching antigen is unknown.

The length of the CDR3 is 14 residues. The ends lost 6 bases at V and 6 bases at J; junction bases unmatched: 7. Germline assignment: CDR1 SQVTM and CDR2 ANQGSEA. Overall study results and limits: Included in a set of roughly five TRBV segments more frequent in patients than controls were TRBV5-6, TRBV5-1 and TRBV20-1.

Every TCR beta cDNA library bore unique molecular identifiers. TCRdb passed the PCR reads through MiXCR, listing each CDR3 protein once. The sample contains fewer than 850,000 distinct CDR3 sequences, 35% to 55% of which appear only once. This clonotype was sampled from a girl between 10 and 17 years old with multiple sclerosis. The chain combines TRBV29-1 with TRBJ2-1; 11 bases agree with TRBD2. The sequenced sample was blood. CDR3 nucleotides: TGCAGCGTGGACGGGACTAGCGGTCTCAATGAGCAGTTCTTC. Amino acid sequence: CSVDGTSGLNEQFF.